This T cell receptor beta chain was found in a study of identical twins' blood T cells. Broader study findings: Twins shared about as many clonotypes as their cloneset sizes predicted. Shared environment remains a possible cause of twin similarity. Twins shared more top CDR3 clonotypes than unrelated donors did.

CDR3 length equals 12 residues. CDR1 and CDR2 from the germline V gene are SQVTM and ANQGSEA. Trimming at V came to 4 bases and at J to 6 bases, leaving 5 bases not matched to a gene. Concerning this clonotype: Its antigen is not known.

All three twin pairs grew up together with likely shared infections and vaccines. TCRdb used MiXCR to reprocess the 5' RACE reads, holding one entry per CDR3 protein. This sample has 300,000 to 450,000 distinct CDR3 sequences, with about 28% found just once. Sequencing used PBMCs. The rearrangement uses TRBV29-1 and TRBJ1-2; 7 bases align to TRBD1. The TCR comes from a woman between 18 and 50 years old in good health. CDR3 DNA: TGCAGCGTTGTAACAGGGGCCAATGGCTACACCTTC. This gives the protein CSVVTGANGYTF.